One and the same sample provided the 31 T cell receptor beta chains below, sequenced in a study of blood T cell repertoires in COVID-19. The protocol was immunoSEQ multiplex PCR, while the TCRdb copy is restricted to in-frame clones and leaves out a portion. Of about 76,000 clones listed, around nine tenths are singletons. Source material: peripheral blood. The receptors derive from a man aged 30 to 45 with acute or convalescent COVID-19.

This chain joins TRBV5-4 and TRBJ2-7, with 7 bases lining up with TRBD2. Germline trimming cut 3 bases from V and 8 bases from J; bases unmatched to any gene: 8. The CDR3 is 13 amino acids. In germline, CDR1 is SGHNT, CDR2 YYREEE (reference sequence). The CDR3 spells CASSWAGEGQQYF. The CDR3 bases are TGTGCCAGCAGCTGGGCGGGAGAGGGACAGCAGTACTTC.

The chain has TRBV4-3 and TRBJ2-7; D not resolved. The CDR3 runs to 13 residues. The germline gives CDR1 LGHNA, CDR2 YSLEER. The V end lost 5 bases, the J end lost 4 bases, and 12 bases lay between the germline ends. DNA of the CDR3: TGCGCCAGCAGCATCCGACTTAAATACGAGCAGTACTTC. It yields the protein CASSIRLKYEQYF.

This sequence joins TRBV10-1 and TRBJ2-1; 9 nucleotides line up with TRBD2. Germline CDR1 and CDR2: WNHNN and SYGVQD (reference sequence). Trimming removed 0 bases from V and 0 bases from J; junction bases left unmatched: 3. The CDR3 loop spans 17 amino acids. The CDR3 DNA is TGCGCCAGCAGTGAGTCGGCGGGAGGGCTCTCCTACAATGAGCAGTTCTTC. It encodes CASSESAGGLSYNEQFF.

This clone was seen just once. The DNA of the CDR3 is TGTGCCAGCAGCCGGGGGGGTCACACTGAAGCTTTCTTT. This gives the protein CASSRGGHTEAFF. The chain has TRBV11-3 and TRBJ1-1, with D perhaps matching TRBD1 (5 bases). The V and J ends lost 5 bases and 3 bases respectively, with 10 bases between them. This CDR3 region has 13 residues. Germline V gene data show CDR1 as SGHNT and CDR2 as YENEEA.

The rearrangement joins TRBV2 to TRBJ2-3; D is uncertain. V gave up 8 bases and J gave up 2 bases, with 8 bases separating them. The CDR3 covers 12 residues. The germline V gene has CDR1 SNHLY and CDR2 FYNNEI. In DNA, the CDR3 is TGTGCCAGCTCGCGCTCCACAGATACGCAGTATTTT. It yields the protein CASSRSTDTQYF. Variable domain in full (rest from reference TRBV2 and TRBJ2-3): EPEVTQTPSHQVTQMGQEVILRCVPISNHLYFYWYRQILGQKVEFLVSFYNNEISEKSEIFDDQFSVERPDGSNFTLKIRSTKLEDSAMYFCASSRSTDTQYFGPGTRLTVL.

The rearrangement uses TRBV7-3 and TRBJ2-1, with 7 bases matching TRBD2. The V segment lost 4 bases and the J segment 0 bases; nucleotides outside the gene matches: 6. The CDR3 runs 16 residues. CDR1 and CDR2 from the germline V gene are SGHTA and FQGTGA. CDR3 DNA: TGTGCCAGCAGCTCAGGCCCTAGCGGCTCCTACAATGAGCAGTTCTTC. It specifies CASSSGPSGSYNEQFF.

The chain employs TRBV30 and TRBJ2-1, with D perhaps TRBD2 (6 bases). Trimming removed 4 bases from V and 7 bases from J, with 23 bases in between. The V gene's germline CDR1 is GTSNPN and CDR2 SVGIG (reference sequence). The CDR3 runs to 16 residues. The CDR3 loop is CAWNGEREWITNEQFF. DNA of the CDR3: TGTGCCTGGAACGGAGAACGGGAGTGGATCACGAATGAGCAGTTCTTC.

Written as DNA, the CDR3 is TGTGCCAGCAGCGTACTCGACGAGCAGTACTTC. It is translated as CASSVLDEQYF. V gene TRBV16 combines with J gene TRBJ2-7; D not resolved. This CDR3 spans 11 amino acids. Germline assignment: CDR1 KGHSY and CDR2 FQNENV. The germline V and J ends were trimmed by 5 bases and 5 bases, with 7 bases remaining between them.

The chain employs TRBV7-2 and TRBJ1-4; possible D gene TRBD1, 5 bases. There are 14 residues in the CDR3. Germline lookup yields CDR1 SGHTA and CDR2 FQGNSA. V lost 7 bases and J lost 4, with 13 bases in between. The CDR3 DNA reads TGTGCCAGCAAGGCCAGGGCCTATAATGAAAAACTGTTTTTT. This gives the protein CASKARAYNEKLFF.

The CDR3 is CASRVLAGAYNEQFF. The CDR3 bases are TGTGCCAGCAGGGTGCTAGCGGGAGCCTACAATGAGCAGTTCTTC. This sequence joins TRBV28 and TRBJ2-1; 10 nucleotides match TRBD2. CDR3 length: 15 amino acids. Losses at the gene ends were 6 bases for V and 2 bases for J; bases not matched to a gene: 4. The germline V gene has CDR1 MDHEN and CDR2 SYDVKM.

This clone has more than one count but fewer than ten. This chain connects TRBV19 to TRBJ2-1; possible D gene TRBD2, 6 bases. Germline V CDR1 and CDR2: LNHDA, SQIVND (reference sequence). V was trimmed by 3 bases and J by 7 bases, leaving 19 bases between them. The CDR3 is 16 residues long. CDR3 sequence (DNA): TGTGCCAGTAGTATCGGTGGGGGAGGACGGAGAAATGAGCAGTTCTTC. Translated, it gives CASSIGGGGRRNEQFF.

The gene calls are TRBV4-2 and TRBJ2-7, with 7 bases matching TRBD1. V was clipped by 1 base and J by 0 bases; unmatched bases: 9. The CDR3 is made up of 17 amino acids. CDR1 is LGHNA, CDR2 YNFKEQ, per germline. CDR3 loop: CASSQGLDRATSYEQYF. CDR3 in DNA: TGTGCCAGCAGCCAAGGGCTAGACAGGGCCACCTCCTACGAGCAGTACTTC.

The chain has TRBV18 and TRBJ2-7, with TRBD2 identical over 11 bases. The J segment lost 3 bases and the V segment lost 4 bases, leaving 8 bases of the junction unmatched. The CDR3 loop spans 16 amino acids. CDR1 is KGHSH, CDR2 LQKENI, per germline. CDR3 nucleotides: TGTGCCAGCTCACGCAGTGGGACTAGCGGAAACTACGAGCAGTACTTC. Residues: CASSRSGTSGNYEQYF.

This clone has a handful of counts. The chain links TRBV7-3 to TRBJ2-1; 10 positions match TRBD2. The CDR3 has 15 residues. Trimming removed 2 bases from V and 8 bases from J; junction bases left unmatched: 6. The germline V gene encodes CDR1 SGHTA and CDR2 FQGTGA. The CDR3 here is CASSLLAGATDEQFF. The CDR3 nucleotides are TGTGCCAGCAGCTTACTAGCGGGAGCCACGGATGAGCAGTTCTTC.

The rearrangement links TRBV28 to TRBJ1-1, with 8 bases matching TRBD1. Germline V gene sequence: CDR1 MDHEN, CDR2 SYDVKM. The CDR3 contains 15 residues. J was trimmed by 11 bases and V by 3 bases; bases with no gene match: 14. For the CDR3, the DNA is TGTGCCAGCAGTTTGTGGGACAGGAAAGCCCTTGGGGCTTTCTTT. Protein: CASSLWDRKALGAFF.

This clone was detected once. The V call is TRBV30, the J call TRBJ2-5, with a weak D call TRBD1 (6 bases). CDR1 and CDR2 from the germline V gene are GTSNPN and SVGIG (reference sequence). The CDR3 totals 13 residues. V was pared by 3 bases and J by 5 bases, with 13 bases between. CDR3 sequence: CAWSITGLETQYF. As DNA, the CDR3 is TGTGCCTGGAGCATTACAGGGCTTGAGACCCAGTACTTC.

This clone was seen a handful of times. The rearrangement joins TRBV28 to TRBJ1-5; 7 positions agree with TRBD1. Trimming removed 5 bases from V and 4 bases from J; junction bases left unmatched: 5. Germline assignment: CDR1 MDHEN and CDR2 SYDVKM. CDR3 length: 14 residues. The CDR3: CASSDDRENQPQHF. In DNA, the CDR3 is TGTGCCAGCAGTGACGACAGGGAAAATCAGCCCCAGCATTTT.

The chain combines TRBV6-5 with TRBJ1-6; the D gene is possibly TRBD1 (5 bases). This CDR3 region has 13 residues. Between the trimmed V and J ends, which lost 11 bases and 7 bases, there was a span of 15 bases. Germline V gene sequence: CDR1 MNHEY, CDR2 SVGAGI. The CDR3 region has the DNA TGTGCCGCCCGGGGGAAGAACAATTCACCCCTCCACTTT. Amino acids: CAARGKNNSPLHF.

The chain couples TRBV6-6 to TRBJ2-3; 7 nucleotides align to TRBD2. Germline assignment: CDR1 MNHNY and CDR2 SVGAGI (reference sequence). The V and J ends lost 8 bases and 4 bases, in that order; junction bases with no gene match: 3. The CDR3 has 12 residues. The CDR3 nucleotides read TGTGCCAGCGCGGGAGTGGCAGATACGCAGTATTTT. Amino acids: CASAGVADTQYF.

The genes are TRBV19 and TRBJ1-1, with unresolved D. Trimming took 5 bases from V and 6 from J, leaving 13 bases between them. This CDR3 comprises 13 residues. Germline CDR1 is LNHDA and CDR2 is SQIVND (reference sequence). Written as DNA, the CDR3 is TGTGCCAGTAGTGCCTCGAGTCTACCTGAAGCTTTCTTT. Protein sequence: CASSASSLPEAFF.

The chain is built from TRBV7-8 and TRBJ2-5; possibly TRBD2 for D (6 bases). CDR1 SGHVS and CDR2 FQNEAQ come from the germline V gene. V was clipped by 5 bases and J by 9 bases, with 22 bases between them. This CDR3 has 15 amino acids. CDR3 residues: CASSPRRGAPGAQYF. The CDR3 nucleotides are TGTGCCAGCAGCCCGAGGAGGGGTGCGCCTGGGGCCCAGTACTTC. Full variable domain (rest looked up from reference TRBV7-8 and TRBJ2-5): GAGVSQSPRYKVAKRGQDVALRCDPISGHVSLFWYQQALGQGPEFLTYFQNEAQLDKSGLPSDRFFAERPEGSVSTLKIQRTQQEDSAVYLCASSPRRGAPGAQYFGPGTRLLVL.

This clone was counted only a few times. J is TRBJ2-7 and V is TRBV4-2; D gene unclear. The ends were cut back, 3 bases at V and 5 bases at J, with 5 bases in the middle. The CDR3 has 11 amino acids. Per the germline V gene, CDR1 is LGHNA and CDR2 is YNFKEQ. The CDR3 loop is CASSQRNEQYF. CDR3 nucleotides: TGTGCCAGCAGCCAGCGGAACGAGCAGTACTTC.

The rearrangement joins TRBV5-1 to TRBJ1-2, with D unresolved. Germline-derived CDR1 and CDR2 are SGHRS and YFSETQ. This CDR3 is 12 amino acids long. V dropped 8 bases and J dropped 4 bases, with 12 bases sitting between them. This CDR3 is CARSQLCYGYTF. CDR3 bases: TGCGCCAGGTCCCAGTTATGCTATGGCTACACCTTC.

The chain is built from TRBV4-1 and TRBJ2-1; 12 bases match TRBD2. This CDR3 contains 16 residues. The junction had 10 bases not matched to a gene; V was cut back by 5 bases and J by 8 bases. CDR1 is MGHRA, CDR2 YSYEKL, per germline. Written as DNA, the CDR3 is TGCGCCAGCAGCTCCCCACCGACTAGCGGGAGCTATGAGCAGTTCTTC. Translating it yields CASSSPPTSGSYEQFF.

The chain couples TRBV7-8 to TRBJ1-5; D remains unclear. Trimming took 3 bases from V and 4 from J, leaving 4 bases between them. This CDR3 spans 12 amino acids. The germline V gene has CDR1 SGHVS and CDR2 FQNEAQ. This chain's CDR3 is CASSFGNQPQHF. As DNA, the CDR3 is TGTGCCAGCAGCTTCGGGAATCAGCCCCAGCATTTT.

This chain connects TRBV10-3 to TRBJ1-1, with D hard to call. The CDR3 has 12 amino acids. The ends were cut back, 3 bases at V and 1 base at J, with 3 bases in the middle. CDR1 and CDR2 from the germline V gene are ENHRY and SYGVKD. The CDR3 nucleotides are TGTGCCATCAGTGACAGGAACACTGAAGCTTTCTTT. Translating gives CAISDRNTEAFF.

J is TRBJ2-2 and V is TRBV5-4, with a possible D match to TRBD2 (6 bases). The CDR3 is made up of 14 amino acids. Germline CDR1 reads SGHNT; CDR2 reads YYREEE (reference sequence). Trimming pared 4 bases from V and 0 bases from J, leaving 7 bases between. The DNA of the CDR3 is TGTGCCAGCAGCCTAGCGACGAACACCGGGGAGCTGTTTTTT. The encoded protein is CASSLATNTGELFF.

This clone was seen more than once but under ten times. This rearrangement joins TRBV4-1 to TRBJ2-5; weak D call: TRBD2 (5 bases). There are 16 residues in the CDR3. Germline-derived CDR1 and CDR2 are MGHRA and YSYEKL. V was pared by 4 bases and J by 5 bases, with 20 bases between. DNA of the CDR3: TGCGCCAGCAGCCCATTTAGGTGGGGAGAGACGGAGACCCAGTACTTC. This translates into CASSPFRWGETETQYF.

The V call is TRBV11-2, the J call TRBJ1-1; D may be TRBD1 (5 bases). This CDR3 contains 13 residues. Per germline, CDR1 SGHAT and CDR2 FQNNGV. V lost 0 bases, J lost 7 bases, and 9 bases lay in between. CDR3 amino acids: CASSLDGAIEAFF. In nucleotides, the CDR3 is TGTGCCAGCAGCTTAGATGGGGCGATTGAAGCTTTCTTT.

The chain is built from TRBV7-8 and TRBJ2-6, with 8 bases aligning to TRBD2. Losses at the gene ends were 5 bases for V and 2 bases for J; bases not matched to a gene: 11. Germline CDR1 reads SGHVS; CDR2 reads FQNEAQ. The CDR3 is 18 amino acids. CDR3 sequence reads: CASSPAAGVIAGANVLTF. The CDR3 bases are TGTGCCAGCAGCCCCGCAGCGGGAGTTATAGCTGGGGCCAACGTCCTGACTTTC.

The chain is built from TRBV6-5 and TRBJ1-5; D is perhaps TRBD1 (5 bases). Germline loops: CDR1 MNHEY, CDR2 SVGAGI. V was trimmed by 5 bases and J by 5 bases, leaving 13 bases between them. The CDR3 runs to 14 residues. CDR3 amino acids: CASSPNGGYQPQHF. The CDR3 coding sequence is TGTGCCAGCAGTCCAAATGGGGGGTATCAGCCCCAGCATTTT.